This T cell receptor (beta chain) was sequenced during a study of follicular helper T cells after annual influenza vaccination. Time point described: 2015-2016 season, 7 days after influenza vaccination. Before and after seasonal inactivated influenza vaccination, adults gave blood for sorting CD4 subsets for sequencing. CDR1 SGHRS and CDR2 YFSETQ come from the germline V gene. V was clipped by 3 bases and J by 1 base, with 7 bases between them. The CDR3 is 13 residues long. This table comes from immunoSEQ multiplex PCR, and its TCRdb copy is limited to in-frame clones, with some not included. Here the sample spans approximately 10,000 clones, roughly 80% being singletons.

The chain links TRBV5-1 to TRBJ1-1; no clear D gene. The TCR originated in an adult who received the influenza vaccine. The material was CXCR5+ CD38- circulating T follicular helper cells from blood, obtained 7 days after influenza vaccination. Stated subset: circulating Tfh, non-naive CD4+CXCR5+PD-1+ (ICOS+CD38+ or ICOS-CD38-). CDR3 sequence: CASSSQENTEAFF. The CDR3 DNA is TGCGCCAGCAGCTCTCAGGAGAACACTGAAGCTTTCTTT.